One and the same sample provided the 9 T cell receptor beta chains below, sequenced in a study of T cell responses to AZD1222 COVID-19 vaccine. The protocol was immunoSEQ multiplex PCR, while the TCRdb copy is restricted to in-frame clones and leaves out a portion. Among 100,000 to 120,000 clones listed, around 81% were seen once. This material consisted of peripheral blood, taken on day 0 of AZD1222 vaccination. These receptors originate from an adult in good health.

The chain recombines TRBV7-2 with TRBJ1-6; the D is unclear. The CDR3 loop spans 13 amino acids. V lost 2 bases to trimming and J lost 5 bases, with 4 bases between them. From germline, CDR1 is SGHTA and CDR2 FQGNSA. The CDR3: CASSLHNNSPLHF. The DNA of the CDR3 is TGTGCCAGCAGCTTACACAATAATTCACCCCTCCACTTT. Full variable domain (rest looked up from reference TRBV7-2 and TRBJ1-6): GAGVSQSPSNKVTEKGKDVELRCDPISGHTALYWYRQSLGQGLEFLIYFQGNSAPDKSGLPSDRFSAERTGGSVSTLTIQRTQQEDSAVYLCASSLHNNSPLHFGNGTRLTVT.

V gene TRBV6-5 combines with J gene TRBJ1-6, with a possible D match to TRBD1 (5 bases). Trimming shortened V by 2 bases and J by 7 bases, and 12 bases separated the two germline ends. Germline CDR1 and CDR2: MNHEY and SVGAGI. The CDR3 sequence is 15 residues long. CDR3 in amino acids: CASSYPETENSPLHF. The DNA for the CDR3 is TGTGCCAGCAGTTACCCTGAGACAGAAAATTCACCCCTCCACTTT.

The chain couples TRBV6-5 to TRBJ2-7; D ambiguous. The CDR3 loop spans 15 amino acids. V gave up 0 bases and J gave up 2 bases, with 11 bases separating them. CDR1 MNHEY and CDR2 SVGAGI come from the germline V gene. The CDR3 sequence is CASSYSTDGAYEQYF. The CDR3 nucleotides are TGTGCCAGCAGTTACTCGACCGACGGAGCCTACGAGCAGTACTTC.

The rearrangement uses TRBV2 and TRBJ2-4, with D uncertain. V was trimmed by 4 bases and J by 5 bases, leaving 15 bases between them. This CDR3 is 15 amino acids long. Germline CDR1 is SNHLY and CDR2 is FYNNEI. As DNA, the CDR3 is TGTGCCAGCAGTGCGTCGAACCTGGGTCAAAACATTCAGTACTTC. This encodes CASSASNLGQNIQYF.

J is TRBJ1-1 and V is TRBV9, with D possibly matching TRBD1 (6 bases). Trimming pared 4 bases from V and 3 bases from J, leaving 16 bases between. This CDR3 has 15 amino acids. Per the germline V gene, CDR1 is SGDLS and CDR2 is YYNGEE. This CDR3 reads CASSPTQGFDTEAFF. Written as DNA, the CDR3 is TGTGCCAGCAGCCCAACTCAGGGGTTCGACACTGAAGCTTTCTTT.

The genes are TRBV30 and TRBJ1-2; D not certain. Per the germline V gene, CDR1 is GTSNPN and CDR2 is SVGIG (reference sequence). The ends were cut back, 2 bases at V and 0 bases at J, with 10 bases in the middle. This CDR3 has 14 residues. The CDR3 region is CAWSRGSPNYGYTF. CDR3 DNA: TGTGCCTGGAGTCGGGGATCTCCTAACTATGGCTACACCTTC.

The rearrangement links TRBV9 to TRBJ2-3, with D possibly being TRBD2 (5 bases). V gave up 0 bases and J gave up 6 bases, with 14 bases separating them. Germline assignment: CDR1 SGDLS and CDR2 YYNGEE. CDR3 length: 15 residues. CDR3 residues: CASSVVTSPGDTQYF. The CDR3, as DNA: TGTGCCAGCAGCGTAGTGACGTCTCCGGGGGATACGCAGTATTTT.

CDR3 nucleotides: TGCGCCAGCAGCTTGGATTGGGGGGCCACCTACGAGCAGTACTTC. It translates to CASSLDWGATYEQYF. The chain combines TRBV5-1 with TRBJ2-7; D tentatively reads TRBD1 or TRBD2 (6 bases each). V lost 0 bases and J 2 bases, leaving 12 bases between the germline ends. Germline CDR1 reads SGHRS; CDR2 reads YFSETQ. This CDR3 is 15 amino acids long.

V usage is TRBV2 and J usage is TRBJ1-6; 7 bases map to TRBD1. This CDR3 contains 16 residues. Looked up from germline, CDR1 is SNHLY and CDR2 is FYNNEI. Trimming took 4 bases from V and 4 from J; bases not matched to a gene: 7. In DNA, the CDR3 is TGTGCCAGCAGTGTAGGGGGCGCCGGATATAATTCACCCCTCCACTTT. The encoded protein is CASSVGGAGYNSPLHF.